This record concerns one TCR beta chain sequence. The antigen is not known. Just one base apart from a much larger clone, this may be a read error. TCRdb passed the RACE reads through MiXCR, listing each CDR3 protein once. The data show under 200,000 distinct CDR3 sequences, around 15% seen once. Time point described: patch test 1, 2 weeks after DPC sensitization. As to treatment: therapeutic diphenylcyclopropenone sensitization with weekly scalp DPC. Sample donors consisted of patients with alopecia, aged 18 to 70 years, who were suitable for DPC. The entry originates in a study of human T cells and chemical hapten exposure. Findings and caveats of the study: PT1 expanded TCR counts and patch test score were linked, and their correlation was positive. Those TCRs sitting above 1 in 1000 frequency stayed the same with DPC sensitization.

This CDR3 comprises 13 residues. With 6 bases clipped from V and 0 bases from J, the junction kept 1 base outside the gene matches. The input for sequencing was whole blood, taken in connection with sensitization to the hapten diphenylcyclopropenone (DPC). The chain carries TRBV12-3 or TRBV12-4 and TRBJ1-1, with TRBD1 matching 7 bases. This receptor was obtained from a woman in her 30s with alopecia areata. Some clones in this sample may be carry-over from other donors' samples. DNA of the CDR3: TGTGCCAGCAGCGGACAGGTGAACACTGAAGCTTTCTTT. It is translated as CASSGQVNTEAFF.